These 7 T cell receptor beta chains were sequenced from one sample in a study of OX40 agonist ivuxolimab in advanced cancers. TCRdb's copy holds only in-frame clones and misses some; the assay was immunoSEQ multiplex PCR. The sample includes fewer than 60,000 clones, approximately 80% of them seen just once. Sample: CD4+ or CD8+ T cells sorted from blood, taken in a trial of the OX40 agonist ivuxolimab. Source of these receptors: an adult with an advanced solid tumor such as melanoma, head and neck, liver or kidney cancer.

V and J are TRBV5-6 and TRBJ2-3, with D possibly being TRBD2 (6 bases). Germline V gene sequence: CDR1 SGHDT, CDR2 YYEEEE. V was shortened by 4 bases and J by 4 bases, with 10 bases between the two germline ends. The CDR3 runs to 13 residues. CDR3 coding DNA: TGTGCCAGCAGCGAGACTAGTCCAGATACGCAGTATTTT. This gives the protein CASSETSPDTQYF.

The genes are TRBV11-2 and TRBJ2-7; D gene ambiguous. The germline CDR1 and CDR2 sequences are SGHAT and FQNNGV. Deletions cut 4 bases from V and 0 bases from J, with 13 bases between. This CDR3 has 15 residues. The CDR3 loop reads CASSYLDDNSYEQYF. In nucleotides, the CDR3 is TGTGCCAGCAGCTACCTCGACGATAACTCCTACGAGCAGTACTTC.

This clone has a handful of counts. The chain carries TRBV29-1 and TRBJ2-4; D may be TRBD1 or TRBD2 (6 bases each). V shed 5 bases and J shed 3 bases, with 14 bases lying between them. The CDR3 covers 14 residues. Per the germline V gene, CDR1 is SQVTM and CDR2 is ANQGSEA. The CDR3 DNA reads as TGCAGCGTTCTGGAGGGGGGTATCAAAAACATTCAGTACTTC. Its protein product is CSVLEGGIKNIQYF.

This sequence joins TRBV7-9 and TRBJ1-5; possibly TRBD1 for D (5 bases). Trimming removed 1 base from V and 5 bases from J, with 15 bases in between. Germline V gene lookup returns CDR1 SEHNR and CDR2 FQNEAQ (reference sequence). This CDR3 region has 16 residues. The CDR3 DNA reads TGTGCCAGCAGCTTAGGAGGCTTTGGGGGATATCAGCCCCAGCATTTT. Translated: CASSLGGFGGYQPQHF.

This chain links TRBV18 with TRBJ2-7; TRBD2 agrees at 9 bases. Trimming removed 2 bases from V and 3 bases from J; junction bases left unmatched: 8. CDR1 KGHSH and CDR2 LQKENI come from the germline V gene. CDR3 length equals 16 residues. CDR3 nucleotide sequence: TGTGCCAGCTCACCAGAGCCCAGCGGGAGGCTCTACGAGCAGTACTTC. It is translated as CASSPEPSGRLYEQYF.

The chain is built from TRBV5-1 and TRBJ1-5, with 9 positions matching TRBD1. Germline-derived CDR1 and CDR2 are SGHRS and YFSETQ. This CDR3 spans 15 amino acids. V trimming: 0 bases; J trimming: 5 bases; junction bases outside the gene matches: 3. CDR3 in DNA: TGCGCCAGCAGCTTGGGGGACAGGGTAGATCAGCCCCAGCATTTT. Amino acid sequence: CASSLGDRVDQPQHF.

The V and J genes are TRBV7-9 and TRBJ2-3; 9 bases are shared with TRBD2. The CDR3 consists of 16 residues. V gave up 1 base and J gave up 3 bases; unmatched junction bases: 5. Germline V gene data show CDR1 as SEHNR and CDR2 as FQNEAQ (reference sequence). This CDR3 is CASSLVLAGRTDTQYF. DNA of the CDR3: TGTGCCAGCAGCTTAGTTCTAGCGGGGAGGACAGATACGCAGTATTTT.